A selection of T cell receptor beta chains follows, all from one sample in a study of T cell responses to AZD1222 COVID-19 vaccine. Assay used: immunoSEQ multiplex PCR; TCRdb lists only in-frame clones, some missing. The sample consists of approximately 140,000 clones, 90% of them appearing once. This sample comprised peripheral blood, obtained on day 0 of AZD1222 vaccination. All receptors derive from an adult in good health. Both conserved end residues are part of each CDR3. D genes are given only for firm matches. A row's size may be missing; if present it is once, few, many or a size class.

j_call d_call clone_size v_call cdr3_aa cdr3_nt
TRBJ1-1 - - TRBV5-1 CASRSQGGNTEAFF TGCGCCAGCAGGTCCCAAGGAGGGAACACTGAAGCTTTCTTT
TRBJ2-7 - - TRBV29-1 CSARLSGLQGEQYF TGCAGCGCTCGCCTCTCAGGACTCCAGGGTGAGCAGTACTTC
TRBJ1-3 - - TRBV3-1/TRBV3-2 CASSQGLRDSGNTIYF TGTGCCAGCAGCCAAGGCCTCAGGGACTCTGGAAACACCATATATTTT
TRBJ1-2 - - TRBV7-9 CASSLATPPGTFYGYTF TGTGCCAGCAGCTTAGCGACCCCTCCCGGGACTTTCTATGGCTACACCTTC
TRBJ1-2 TRBD1 - TRBV7-2 CATISKKGGDYGYTF TGTGCCACAATCTCGAAGAAAGGGGGCGACTATGGCTACACCTTC
TRBJ1-3 - - TRBV9 CASSVGGVGNTIYF TGTGCCAGCAGCGTAGGGGGAGTTGGAAACACCATATATTTT
TRBJ1-3 - - TRBV7-2 CASSQQGNTIYF TGTGCCAGCAGCCAACAGGGAAACACCATATATTTT
TRBJ2-1 - - TRBV4-1 CASSQDLEGYNEQFF TGCGCCAGCAGCCAAGATCTGGAAGGTTACAATGAGCAGTTCTTC
TRBJ1-2 TRBD1 - TRBV5-5 CASSLVPETGDRGYTF TGTGCCAGCAGCTTAGTTCCCGAGACAGGGGATAGAGGCTACACCTTC
TRBJ1-6 - - TRBV7-3 CASSPPRGPLHF TGTGCCAGCAGCCCGCCGAGGGGGCCCCTCCACTTT
TRBJ2-2 TRBD2 - TRBV4-3 CASSQLSGGRTGELFF TGCGCCAGCAGCCAGCTTAGCGGGGGAAGGACCGGGGAGCTGTTTTTT
TRBJ1-2 TRBD1 once TRBV30 CAWSADRGYGYTF TGTGCCTGGAGTGCCGACAGGGGCTATGGCTACACCTTC
TRBJ1-6 TRBD1 - TRBV30 CAARTGGNSPLHF TGTGCCGCGCGCACAGGGGGAAATTCACCCCTCCACTTT
TRBJ2-7 - - TRBV28 CASSLFSGQISYEQYF TGTGCCAGCAGTTTATTCTCGGGACAAATTTCCTACGAGCAGTACTTC
TRBJ2-5 TRBD2 - TRBV7-7 CASSSGISAGDGETQYF TGTGCCAGCAGCTCTGGGATAAGTGCGGGGGATGGAGAGACCCAGTACTTC
TRBJ1-4 - once TRBV5-1 CASRELGRINEKLFF TGCGCCAGCAGAGAGTTGGGACGGATTAATGAAAAACTGTTTTTT
TRBJ2-7 - - TRBV5-6 CASRQGGEQYF TGTGCCAGCAGACAGGGTGGCGAGCAGTACTTC
TRBJ1-5 TRBD1 - TRBV4-2 CASSQEGGGNQPQHF TGTGCCAGCAGCCAAGAAGGGGGCGGCAATCAGCCCCAGCATTTT
TRBJ1-2 - - TRBV12-5 CAGGGSIVGYTF TGTGCCGGGGGGGGAAGTATCGTTGGCTACACCTTC
TRBJ1-2 - - TRBV6-5 CASSLGLRGGYTF TGTGCCAGCAGTTTAGGTCTTAGAGGGGGCTACACCTTC
TRBJ1-5 - - TRBV6-5 CASSYRNSNQPQHF TGTGCCAGCAGTTACAGGAATAGCAATCAGCCCCAGCATTTT
TRBJ1-1 - - TRBV12-5 CASGSGTANTEAFF TGTGCTAGTGGTTCCGGGACGGCGAACACTGAAGCTTTCTTT
TRBJ2-7 TRBD2 - TRBV11-3 CASSRRLAGSYEQYF TGTGCCAGCAGCCGGAGACTAGCGGGGTCCTACGAGCAGTACTTC
TRBJ1-2 TRBD1 - TRBV9 CASSVFDRADYGYTF TGTGCCAGCAGCGTATTTGACAGGGCCGACTATGGCTACACCTTC
TRBJ1-3 TRBD1 - TRBV7-8 CASSASTGFGNTIYF TGTGCCAGCAGCGCATCGACAGGGTTCGGAAACACCATATATTTT
TRBJ2-7 TRBD2 - TRBV6-5 CASTASGGYEQYF TGTGCCAGCACGGCTAGCGGGGGCTACGAGCAGTACTTC
TRBJ2-1 - - TRBV12-3/TRBV12-4 CASSLYGNNEQFF TGTGCCAGCAGTTTATACGGAAACAATGAGCAGTTCTTC
TRBJ1-1 - - TRBV2 CASSEDRAAAEAFF TGTGCCAGCAGTGAAGACAGGGCCGCCGCCGAGGCTTTCTTT
TRBJ1-1 - - TRBV28 CASSFMNTEAFF TGTGCCAGCAGTTTTATGAACACTGAAGCTTTCTTT
TRBJ2-7 TRBD1 - TRBV3-1/TRBV3-2 CASSQGQGSSYEQYF TGTGCCAGCAGCCAAGGACAGGGAAGCTCCTACGAGCAGTACTTC
TRBJ2-5 - - TRBV7-3 CASSLNGDSKTQYF TGTGCCAGCAGCCTTAACGGGGACTCGAAGACCCAGTACTTC
TRBJ2-7 TRBD1 - TRBV19 CASSIGQGVEQYF TGTGCCAGTAGTATAGGACAGGGTGTCGAGCAGTACTTC
TRBJ2-1 TRBD1 once TRBV3-1/TRBV3-2 CASSYTLPGTGTYNEQFF TGTGCCAGCAGCTACACACTGCCAGGGACAGGGACCTACAATGAGCAGTTCTTC
TRBJ1-3 TRBD1 - TRBV7-9 CASSPQQGTISGNTIYF TGTGCCAGCAGCCCCCAACAGGGGACAATCTCTGGAAACACCATATATTTT
TRBJ2-3 - - TRBV4-1 CASSQGVSGDLTDTQYF TGCGCCAGCAGCCAGGGGGTTAGCGGAGACCTCACGGATACGCAGTATTTT
TRBJ2-3 - - TRBV18 CASSPSGDTQYF TGTGCCAGCTCACCCTCGGGAGATACGCAGTATTTT
TRBJ2-3 - - TRBV5-3 CARSLVADTSTDTQYF TGTGCCAGAAGCTTGGTAGCAGACACCAGCACAGATACGCAGTATTTT
TRBJ2-2 - - TRBV7-6 CASRQAPGLNTGELFF TGTGCCAGCAGACAAGCTCCGGGACTGAACACCGGGGAGCTGTTTTTT
TRBJ2-1 TRBD2 - TRBV27 CASRMTSFSYNEQFF TGTGCCAGCAGGATGACTAGCTTCTCCTACAATGAGCAGTTCTTC
TRBJ2-1 TRBD2 - TRBV30 CAWSVLAAPGDEQFF TGTGCCTGGAGTGTACTAGCGGCCCCCGGGGATGAGCAGTTCTTC